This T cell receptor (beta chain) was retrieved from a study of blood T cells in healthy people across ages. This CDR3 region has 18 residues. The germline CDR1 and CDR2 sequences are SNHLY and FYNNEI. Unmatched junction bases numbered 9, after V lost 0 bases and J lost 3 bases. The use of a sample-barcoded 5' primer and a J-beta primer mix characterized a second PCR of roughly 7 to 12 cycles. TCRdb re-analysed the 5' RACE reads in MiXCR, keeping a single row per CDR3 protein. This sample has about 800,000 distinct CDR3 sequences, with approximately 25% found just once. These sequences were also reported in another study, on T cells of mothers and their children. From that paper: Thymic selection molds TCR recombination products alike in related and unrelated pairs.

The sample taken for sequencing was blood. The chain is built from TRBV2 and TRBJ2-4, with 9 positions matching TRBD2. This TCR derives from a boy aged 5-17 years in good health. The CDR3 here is CASSEAPQRGAFKNIQYF. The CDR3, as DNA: TGTGCCAGCAGTGAAGCCCCTCAGCGGGGGGCCTTCAAAAACATTCAGTACTTC. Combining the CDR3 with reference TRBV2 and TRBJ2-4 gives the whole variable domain EPEVTQTPSHQVTQMGQEVILRCVPISNHLYFYWYRQILGQKVEFLVSFYNNEISEKSEIFDDQFSVERPDGSNFTLKIRSTKLEDSAMYFCASSEAPQRGAFKNIQYFGAGTRLSVL.